Listed below are T cell receptor beta chains from one sample, sequenced in a study of blood T cells in healthy people across ages. One entry per CDR3 protein, called by TCRdb with MiXCR from the 5' RACE reads. The data show 1.5 million to 2 million distinct CDR3 sequences, over 25% seen once. Sequenced sample: blood. Receptor source: a woman aged 25 to 39 in good health. The CDR3 runs from the conserved cysteine through the conserved F or W. D genes are given only for firm matches. Clone sizes are given selectively: once, few, many, or a class where the clone is expanded.

D: -
V: TRBV20-1
J: TRBJ2-1
size: many
CDR3: CSARTARGYNEQFF
DNA: TGCAGTGCTCGGACAGCCCGGGGCTACAATGAGCAGTTCTTC

D: -
V: TRBV28
J: TRBJ2-7
size: few
CDR3: CASSLRASHEQYF
DNA: TGTGCCAGCAGTTTAAGGGCCTCCCACGAGCAGTACTTC

D: -
V: TRBV29-1
J: TRBJ2-1
size: -
CDR3: CSARRMSSYNEQFF
DNA: TGCAGCGCCCGAAGAATGTCCTCCTACAATGAGCAGTTCTTC

D: -
V: TRBV7-9
J: TRBJ2-3
size: few
CDR3: CASSLGDSGTDTQYF
DNA: TGTGCCAGCAGCTTAGGGGACTCAGGGACAGATACGCAGTATTTT

D: TRBD1
V: TRBV3-1
J: TRBJ1-3
size: -
CDR3: CASTTGAGNTIYF
DNA: TGTGCCAGCACCACAGGGGCCGGAAACACCATATATTTT

D: -
V: TRBV7-2
J: TRBJ2-5
size: once
CDR3: CASSLENPWETQYF
DNA: TGTGCCAGCAGCTTAGAGAATCCTTGGGAGACCCAGTACTTC

D: TRBD2
V: TRBV20-1
J: TRBJ2-1
size: few
CDR3: CSANGGVLSYNEQFF
DNA: TGCAGTGCTAACGGGGGGGTACTCTCCTACAATGAGCAGTTCTTC

D: -
V: TRBV7-2
J: TRBJ2-1
size: -
CDR3: CASSLVDGKFF
DNA: TGTGCCAGCAGCTTAGTTGACGGAAAGTTCTTC

D: -
V: TRBV29-1
J: TRBJ2-1
size: many
CDR3: CSVEGGEINEQFF
DNA: TGCAGCGTTGAAGGGGGCGAGATTAATGAGCAGTTCTTC

D: -
V: TRBV27
J: TRBJ2-7
size: few
CDR3: CASSLAGPKGGYEQYF
DNA: TGTGCCAGCAGCTTAGCTGGACCAAAAGGGGGCTACGAGCAGTACTTC

D: -
V: TRBV9
J: TRBJ1-1
size: -
CDR3: CASSVAVGNTEAFF
DNA: TGTGCCAGCAGCGTAGCCGTGGGGAACACTGAAGCTTTCTTT

D: -
V: TRBV5-5
J: TRBJ1-1
size: few
CDR3: CASGPPWGSYTEAFF
DNA: TGTGCCAGCGGCCCGCCATGGGGAAGTTACACTGAAGCTTTCTTT

D: TRBD2
V: TRBV30
J: TRBJ2-1
size: many
CDR3: CAWTVSGSFEQFF
DNA: TGTGCCTGGACGGTTAGCGGGAGCTTTGAGCAGTTCTTC

D: TRBD2
V: TRBV29-1
J: TRBJ2-3
size: few
CDR3: CSVTLAGGPIAQYF
DNA: TGCAGCGTTACCCTAGCGGGGGGGCCAATTGCGCAGTATTTT

D: TRBD2
V: TRBV7-2
J: TRBJ2-1
size: -
CDR3: CTSSLGWGGKDEQFF
DNA: TGTACCAGCAGCTTAGGCTGGGGGGGGAAGGATGAGCAGTTCTTC

D: -
V: TRBV11-2
J: TRBJ2-2
size: -
CDR3: CASSVQSNTGELFF
DNA: TGTGCCAGCAGCGTACAATCGAACACCGGGGAGCTGTTTTTT

D: -
V: TRBV15
J: TRBJ2-1
size: few
CDR3: CATSSAVGGWGQFF
DNA: TGTGCCACCAGCTCGGCTGTGGGGGGTTGGGGGCAGTTCTTC

D: TRBD1
V: TRBV20-1
J: TRBJ2-3
size: -
CDR3: CSAPGQGTTDTQYF
DNA: TGCAGTGCTCCGGGACAGGGCACCACAGATACGCAGTATTTT

D: TRBD1
V: TRBV12-3/TRBV12-4
J: TRBJ2-7
size: few
CDR3: CASSMAGGSYEQYF
DNA: TGTGCCAGCAGCATGGCAGGGGGCTCCTACGAGCAGTACTTC

D: TRBD2
V: TRBV20-1
J: TRBJ2-1
size: many
CDR3: CSALHRTSGVNNEQFF
DNA: TGCAGTGCTCTACATAGGACTAGCGGAGTTAACAATGAGCAGTTCTTC

D: -
V: TRBV4-3
J: TRBJ2-3
size: -
CDR3: CASSPTVSGLPDTQYF
DNA: TGCGCCAGCAGCCCGACGGTTTCGGGTCTCCCTGATACGCAGTATTTT

D: TRBD1
V: TRBV5-6
J: TRBJ2-7
size: many
CDR3: CASSSMTGGHEQYF
DNA: TGTGCCAGCAGCTCCATGACAGGGGGCCACGAGCAGTACTTC

D: TRBD1
V: TRBV3-1
J: TRBJ2-7
size: -
CDR3: CTSSHRVPGQGPYEQYF
DNA: TGTACCAGCAGCCACAGAGTCCCGGGACAGGGGCCCTACGAGCAGTACTTC

D: TRBD1
V: TRBV6-6
J: TRBJ1-2
size: many
CDR3: CASSYSGQGADGYTF
DNA: TGTGCCAGCAGTTACTCGGGACAGGGGGCTGATGGCTACACCTTC

D: -
V: TRBV3-1
J: TRBJ2-5
size: many
CDR3: CASSQDPETQYF
DNA: TGTGCCAGCAGCCAAGATCCCGAGACCCAGTACTTC

D: -
V: TRBV6-5
J: TRBJ2-6
size: -
CDR3: CASRERDSGANVLTF
DNA: TGTGCCAGCAGAGAACGGGACTCTGGGGCCAACGTCCTGACTTTC

D: -
V: TRBV28
J: TRBJ2-7
size: many
CDR3: CASNDRSYEQYF
DNA: TGTGCCAGCAACGACAGATCCTACGAGCAGTACTTC

D: TRBD2
V: TRBV7-2
J: TRBJ2-6
size: -
CDR3: CARTSGVSGANVLTF
DNA: TGTGCCAGGACTAGCGGGGTCTCTGGGGCCAACGTCCTGACTTTC

D: TRBD2
V: TRBV5-1
J: TRBJ2-1
size: -
CDR3: CASSGTSGSTEQFF
DNA: TGCGCCAGCAGCGGGACTAGCGGGAGTACTGAGCAGTTCTTC

D: TRBD2
V: TRBV3-1
J: TRBJ2-2
size: few
CDR3: CASSHSGGAGELFF
DNA: TGTGCCAGCAGCCATAGCGGGGGCGCCGGGGAGCTGTTTTTT

D: -
V: TRBV2
J: TRBJ1-2
size: few
CDR3: CASSAESRGGYTF
DNA: TGTGCCAGCAGCGCCGAGTCCCGAGGAGGCTACACCTTC

D: TRBD2
V: TRBV27
J: TRBJ2-1
size: few
CDR3: CASRPSGGNEQFF
DNA: TGTGCCAGCAGGCCTAGCGGGGGTAATGAGCAGTTCTTC

D: -
V: TRBV29-1
J: TRBJ1-1
size: many
CDR3: CSVSGRGEAFF
DNA: TGCAGCGTTTCTGGTCGGGGGGAAGCTTTCTTT

D: TRBD1
V: TRBV5-5
J: TRBJ1-6
size: few
CDR3: CASSFQVRTGDSPLHF
DNA: TGTGCCAGCAGCTTTCAAGTGAGGACAGGGGATTCACCCCTCCACTTT

D: TRBD1
V: TRBV5-1
J: TRBJ2-5
size: few
CDR3: CTSSSTGQETQYF
DNA: TGCACCAGCAGTTCGACAGGGCAAGAGACCCAGTACTTC

D: -
V: TRBV12-5
J: TRBJ2-1
size: -
CDR3: CASAPGTLGPNEQFF
DNA: TGTGCTAGTGCCCCCGGGACCCTTGGCCCCAATGAGCAGTTCTTC

D: TRBD1
V: TRBV3-1
J: TRBJ1-4
size: few
CDR3: CASSPFLTGVREKLFF
DNA: TGTGCCAGCAGCCCCTTCCTGACAGGGGTTCGGGAAAAACTGTTTTTT

D: -
V: TRBV29-1
J: TRBJ2-3
size: -
CDR3: CSVVPGTTGTQYF
DNA: TGCAGCGTTGTACCCGGGACAACAGGTACGCAGTATTTT

D: TRBD2
V: TRBV5-1
J: TRBJ2-1
size: few
CDR3: CASSLGSGRPHEQFF
DNA: TGCGCCAGCAGCTTGGGGAGCGGGAGACCCCACGAGCAGTTCTTC

D: TRBD2
V: TRBV20-1
J: TRBJ2-7
size: many
CDR3: CSASNSLAGVSEQYF
DNA: TGCAGTGCTAGTAACTCTCTAGCGGGAGTATCCGAGCAGTACTTC

D: TRBD1
V: TRBV20-1
J: TRBJ1-1
size: -
CDR3: CSASISDRGGAEAFF
DNA: TGCAGTGCTAGTATATCGGACAGGGGTGGCGCTGAAGCTTTCTTT

D: -
V: TRBV25-1
J: TRBJ1-6
size: few
CDR3: CASRRDRRNSPLHF
DNA: TGTGCCAGCAGAAGGGACCGTAGAAATTCACCCCTCCACTTT

D: TRBD2
V: TRBV10-1
J: TRBJ2-1
size: few
CDR3: CASSESLAGGNEQFF
DNA: TGCGCCAGCAGTGAGTCACTAGCGGGAGGCAATGAGCAGTTCTTC

D: -
V: TRBV10-2
J: TRBJ1-5
size: -
CDR3: CASHPGPGLRNQPQHF
DNA: TGCGCCAGCCATCCGGGACCGGGGTTGCGCAATCAGCCCCAGCATTTT

D: -
V: TRBV6-6
J: TRBJ1-1
size: -
CDR3: CASSGTREAFF
DNA: TGTGCCAGCAGTGGCACTCGGGAAGCTTTCTTT

D: -
V: TRBV5-1
J: TRBJ1-4
size: -
CDR3: CASSTTGFKEKLFF
DNA: TGCGCCAGCAGTACGACAGGATTCAAGGAAAAACTGTTTTTT

D: TRBD1
V: TRBV5-1
J: TRBJ1-1
size: -
CDR3: CASSQGADIEAFF
DNA: TGCGCCAGCAGCCAGGGGGCGGACATTGAAGCTTTCTTT

D: -
V: TRBV20-1
J: TRBJ2-7
size: many
CDR3: CSASAGRDYEQYF
DNA: TGCAGTGCTAGTGCCGGCCGTGACTACGAGCAGTACTTC

D: TRBD1
V: TRBV29-1
J: TRBJ2-7
size: -
CDR3: CSCMGQRREQYF
DNA: TGCAGCTGCATGGGACAGCGCAGGGAGCAGTACTTC

D: -
V: TRBV4-2
J: TRBJ2-1
size: few
CDR3: CASSQESVGVNTYNEQFF
DNA: TGTGCCAGCAGCCAAGAATCAGTCGGGGTTAACACTTACAATGAGCAGTTCTTC